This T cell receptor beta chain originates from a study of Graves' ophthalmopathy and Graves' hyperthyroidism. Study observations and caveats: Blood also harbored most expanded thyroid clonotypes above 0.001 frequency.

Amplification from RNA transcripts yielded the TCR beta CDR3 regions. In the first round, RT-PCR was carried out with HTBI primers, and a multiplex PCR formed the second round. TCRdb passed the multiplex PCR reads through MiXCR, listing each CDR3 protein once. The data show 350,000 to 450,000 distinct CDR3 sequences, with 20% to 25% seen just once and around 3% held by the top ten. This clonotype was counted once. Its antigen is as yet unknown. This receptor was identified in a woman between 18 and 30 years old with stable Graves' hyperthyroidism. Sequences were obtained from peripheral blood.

The CDR3 region is CSARIILELNTEAFF. The CDR3, as DNA: TGCAGTGCTAGGATTATATTAGAGCTGAACACTGAAGCTTTCTTT. The V call is TRBV20-1, the J call TRBJ1-1; D remains ambiguous. Trimming removed 3 bases from V and 0 bases from J, with 14 bases in between. This CDR3 spans 15 amino acids. Germline loops: CDR1 DFQATT, CDR2 SNEGSKA (reference sequence).